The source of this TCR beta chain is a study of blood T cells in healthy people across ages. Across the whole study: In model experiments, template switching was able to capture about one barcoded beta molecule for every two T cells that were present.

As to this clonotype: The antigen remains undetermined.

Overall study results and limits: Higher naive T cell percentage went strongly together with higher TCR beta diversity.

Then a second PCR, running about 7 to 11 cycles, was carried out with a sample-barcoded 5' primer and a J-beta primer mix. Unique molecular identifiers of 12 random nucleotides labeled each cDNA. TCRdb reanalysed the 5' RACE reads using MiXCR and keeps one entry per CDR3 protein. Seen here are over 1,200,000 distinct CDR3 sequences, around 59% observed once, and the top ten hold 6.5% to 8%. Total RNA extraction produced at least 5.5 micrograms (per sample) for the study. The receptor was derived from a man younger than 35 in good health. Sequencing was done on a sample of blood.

This chain's CDR3 is CASSLWADRLDEQFF. The CDR3 nucleotides read TGTGCCAGCAGCTTGTGGGCAGACCGTTTGGATGAGCAGTTCTTC. The J gene is TRBJ2-1, the V gene TRBV5-5; D is unresolved. There are 15 residues in the CDR3. The V end was cut by 1 base, the J end by 8 bases, with 16 bases between. CDR1 is SGHKS, CDR2 YYEKEE, per germline (reference sequence).